A single sample gave rise to the 14 T cell receptor beta chains below, sequenced in a study of blood T cell repertoires in COVID-19. Assay: immunoSEQ multiplex PCR; the TCRdb copy retains only in-frame clones and omits some. This table holds fewer than 200,000 clones, roughly 87% found once. Sequencing input: PBMCs or T cells enriched from blood (not recorded which). These receptors were taken from a human donor with acute COVID-19. The donor label of this sample is uncertain.

The chain has TRBV4-3 and TRBJ1-1, with D possibly TRBD1 on 6 matching bases. Germline V gene sequence: CDR1 LGHNA, CDR2 YSLEER. V was clipped by 0 bases and J by 4 bases, with 12 bases between them. CDR3 length: 15 amino acids. The CDR3 sequence: CASSQEVGRGTEAFF. DNA of the CDR3: TGCGCCAGCAGCCAAGAGGTAGGCAGGGGCACTGAAGCTTTCTTT.

Here the CDR3 DNA reads TGCAGCGTTAGTGAAGCTAGCTACGAGCAGTACTTC. Protein: CSVSEASYEQYF. The chain combines TRBV29-1 with TRBJ2-7; no firm D call. V was trimmed by 5 bases and J by 3 bases, leaving 11 bases between them. Looked up from germline, CDR1 is SQVTM and CDR2 is ANQGSEA. The CDR3 is 12 residues long.

This chain connects TRBV28 to TRBJ1-6, with 11 bases identical to TRBD1. CDR3 length: 16 amino acids. The ends lost 2 bases at V and 7 bases at J; junction bases unmatched: 4. Germline loops: CDR1 MDHEN, CDR2 SYDVKM. CDR3 sequence: CASSLGTGGSNSPLHF. As DNA, the CDR3 is TGTGCCAGCAGTTTAGGGACAGGGGGTTCGAATTCACCCCTCCACTTT.

This clone has only one observation. This chain joins TRBV4-1 and TRBJ1-3; the D gene is possibly TRBD1 (6 bases). In germline, CDR1 is MGHRA, CDR2 YSYEKL. The CDR3 is 13 amino acids. V was pared by 8 bases and J by 2 bases, with 10 bases between. Written as DNA, the CDR3 is TGCGCCAGCCGACAGGTAGCTGGAAACACCATATATTTT. Its protein product is CASRQVAGNTIYF.

V usage is TRBV18 and J usage is TRBJ1-4; D remains unclear. The CDR3 sequence is 15 residues long. Per the germline V gene, CDR1 is KGHSH and CDR2 is LQKENI. With 6 bases removed from V and 4 bases from J, the gap between germline ends came to 15 bases. CDR3 DNA sequence: TGTGCCAGCTCCGACCAGTCAGGCGATAATGAAAAACTGTTTTTT. It specifies CASSDQSGDNEKLFF. Full variable domain (remainder filled in from reference TRBV18 and TRBJ1-4): NAGVMQNPRHLVRRRGQEARLRCSPMKGHSHVYWYRQLPEEGLKFMVYLQKENIIDESGMPKERFSAEFPKEGPSILRIQQVVRGDSAAYFCASSDQSGDNEKLFFGSGTQLSVL.

The chain employs TRBV6-2 or TRBV6-3 and TRBJ1-5; the D gene is possibly TRBD1 (6 bases). The CDR3 is 17 amino acids. Germline loops: CDR1 MNHEY, CDR2 SVGEGT. Trimming stripped 7 bases from V and 2 bases from J, with 21 bases between. The CDR3 loop is CASTPGQGRWGNQPQHF. The DNA of the CDR3 is TGTGCCAGCACCCCAGGGCAGGGGCGATGGGGCAATCAGCCCCAGCATTTT.

The J gene is TRBJ2-5, the V gene TRBV5-4, with 8 positions matching TRBD1. The CDR3 is made up of 15 amino acids. CDR1 and CDR2 from the germline V gene are SGHNT and YYREEE (reference sequence). The ends lost 0 bases at V and 5 bases at J; junction bases unmatched: 6. The CDR3 region is CASSLARTGKETQYF. The CDR3, as DNA: TGTGCCAGCAGCTTGGCCAGGACAGGGAAGGAGACCCAGTACTTC.

This clone showed up just a few times. The rearrangement joins TRBV4-1 to TRBJ1-2; D is unresolved. The V and J ends lost 1 base and 8 bases respectively, with 14 bases between them. Per germline, CDR1 MGHRA and CDR2 YSYEKL. The length of the CDR3 is 14 residues. The CDR3 DNA reads as TGCGCCAGCAGCCAAGTGAGGGCAGGTCGGGGCTACACCTTC. Translated, it gives CASSQVRAGRGYTF.

The CDR3 region has the DNA TGTGCCAGCAGGGATTTAGCGGACGAAGCTTTCTTT. It is translated as CASRDLADEAFF. The chain links TRBV7-9 to TRBJ1-1; D ambiguous. Germline V CDR1 and CDR2: SEHNR, FQNEAQ (reference sequence). The CDR3 is made up of 12 amino acids. The V gene lost 6 bases and the J gene lost 8 bases, with 13 bases spanning the gap. The complete variable domain, with remaining parts taken from reference TRBV7-9 and TRBJ1-1, reads DTGVSQNPRHKITKRGQNVTFRCDPISEHNRLYWYRQTLGQGPEFLTYFQNEAQLEKSRLLSDRFSAERPKGSFSTLEIQRTEQGDSAMYLCASRDLADEAFFGQGTRLTVV.

The chain couples TRBV5-1 to TRBJ2-3, with D possibly matching TRBD1 (5 bases). Germline V gives CDR1 SGHRS, CDR2 YFSETQ. V lost 2 bases and J 7 bases, leaving 8 bases between the germline ends. CDR3 length: 12 amino acids. For the CDR3, the DNA is TGCGCCAGCAGCTTCGACAGACATACGCAGTATTTT. The encoded protein is CASSFDRHTQYF.

The chain employs TRBV30 and TRBJ2-1; 8 bases align to TRBD1. Germline V lookup: CDR1 GTSNPN, CDR2 SVGIG (reference sequence). V was pared by 5 bases and J by 6 bases, with 9 bases of the junction left unmatched. CDR3 size: 14 residues. CDR3: CAWARTGRVNEQFF. CDR3 sequence (DNA): TGTGCCTGGGCACGGACAGGGAGAGTCAATGAGCAGTTCTTC.

This chain joins TRBV5-1 and TRBJ2-5, with D unresolved. The CDR3 extends over 14 amino acids. Looked up from germline, CDR1 is SGHRS and CDR2 is YFSETQ. Trimming took off 5 bases at V and 2 bases at J, with 13 bases between the two ends. CDR3 nucleotide sequence: TGCGCCAGCAGGGCCCACCTACAGCAAGAGACCCAGTACTTC. Protein sequence: CASRAHLQQETQYF.

This clone has only one observation. V usage is TRBV10-2 and J usage is TRBJ2-1, with TRBD2 as a possible D gene (5 bases). The CDR3 extends over 14 amino acids. Germline values: CDR1 WSHSY, CDR2 SAAADI. Trimming stripped 6 bases from V and 3 bases from J, with 12 bases between. The CDR3 protein is CASRSGEYYNEQFF. In DNA form, the CDR3 reads TGCGCCAGCAGGTCCGGGGAGTACTACAATGAGCAGTTCTTC.

This clone came up once. The V call is TRBV5-1, the J call TRBJ2-7, with 9 bases identical to TRBD2. CDR1 is SGHRS and CDR2 is YFSETQ in the germline V gene. The trim removed 1 base at V and 3 bases at J, leaving 8 bases unmatched. CDR3 length equals 16 residues. The CDR3 DNA follows: TGCGCCAGCAGCTTGCAGATGGCGGGGGGGATCTACGAGCAGTACTTC. Protein sequence: CASSLQMAGGIYEQYF.